A single sample is the source of the 20 T cell receptor beta chains below, sequenced in a study of regulatory T cells in long-lasting Graves disease. Combining iRepertoire HTBI primers with Arm-PCR of CDR3 regions, the authors built TCR beta libraries. TCRdb redid the calling of the multiplex PCR reads with MiXCR, one entry per CDR3 protein. The table lists around 500,000 distinct CDR3 sequences, about 20% of them singletons. Time point given: persistent/refractory GD, antithyroid drugs over 5 years with positive TRAb. The TCR library was prepared using RNA isolated from PBMCs. This material consisted of peripheral blood mononuclear cells (PBMCs), taken when the disease was refractory, from a patient treated with antithyroid drugs. The receptors stem from a female donor with Graves disease.

The V gene is TRBV28, the J gene TRBJ2-1; 8 positions agree with TRBD2. The CDR3 is 16 residues long. V dropped 7 bases and J dropped 3; count of bases not matched to a gene: 11. Per the germline V gene, CDR1 is MDHEN and CDR2 is SYDVKM. CDR3 in DNA: TGTGCCAGCACCTCAGCGGGGGCCACATACTACAATGAGCAGTTCTTC. This gives the protein CASTSAGATYYNEQFF.

The chain carries TRBV19 and TRBJ2-4; no definite D call. Trimming stripped 1 base from V and 0 bases from J, with 7 bases between. Germline V gives CDR1 LNHDA, CDR2 SQIVND (reference sequence). The CDR3 runs 15 residues. The CDR3 loop is CASSIGWGAKNIQYF. CDR3 DNA: TGTGCCAGTAGTATAGGTTGGGGAGCCAAAAACATTCAGTACTTC.

This chain connects TRBV27 to TRBJ2-1; no definite D call. The CDR3 is 14 residues long. CDR1 and CDR2 (germline): MNHEY, SMNVEV (reference sequence). V lost 1 base and J 0 bases, leaving 4 bases between the germline ends. This CDR3 reads CASSLYSSYNEQFF. CDR3 bases: TGTGCCAGCAGTTTATACAGCTCCTACAATGAGCAGTTCTTC.

This chain connects TRBV6-1 to TRBJ2-7, with a weak D call TRBD1 (6 bases). CDR1 and CDR2 (germline): MNHNS, SASEGT. V gave up 0 bases and J gave up 2 bases, with 17 bases separating them. There are 17 residues in the CDR3. The CDR3 spells CASSEAHQGPRTYEQYF. The DNA of the CDR3 is TGTGCCAGCAGTGAAGCACATCAGGGGCCCCGGACCTACGAGCAGTACTTC.

This clonotype occurred many times. The chain employs TRBV7-9 and TRBJ2-2, with TRBD1 matching over 7 bases. CDR1 SEHNR and CDR2 FQNEAQ come from the germline V gene (reference sequence). The trim removed 5 bases at V and 5 bases at J, leaving 5 bases unmatched. The CDR3 contains 14 residues. The CDR3 DNA reads as TGTGCCAGCAGCCCGACGGACAGGACCGGGGAGCTGTTTTTT. Translation: CASSPTDRTGELFF. Full variable domain (missing parts from reference TRBV7-9 and TRBJ2-2): DTGVSQNPRHKITKRGQNVTFRCDPISEHNRLYWYRQTLGQGPEFLTYFQNEAQLEKSRLLSDRFSAERPKGSFSTLEIQRTEQGDSAMYLCASSPTDRTGELFFGEGSRLTVL.

With respect to this clonotype: This may arise from a read error, as a much more abundant clone is one base away. Because the CDR3 is missing its conserved closing phenylalanine or tryptophan, this is likely a read error. This chain uses TRBV27 with TRBJ2-7, with D perhaps given as TRBD1 or TRBD2 (6 bases each). From germline, CDR1 is MNHEY and CDR2 SMNVEV (reference sequence). The germline V and J ends were trimmed by 3 bases and 1 base, with 16 bases remaining between them. CDR3 length: 16 residues. The CDR3: CASSFNRGVRSYEQYS. The CDR3 nucleotides read TGTGCCAGCAGTTTCAATAGGGGGGTGAGATCCTACGAGCAGTACTCC.

V gene TRBV19 combines with J gene TRBJ1-1; D gene uncertain. The CDR3 spans 12 residues. The germline V gene has CDR1 LNHDA and CDR2 SQIVND (reference sequence). The V and J ends lost 5 bases and 2 bases respectively, with 6 bases between them. Here the CDR3 DNA reads TGTGCCAGTAGTGACTTTAACACTGAAGCTTTCTTT. Its protein product is CASSDFNTEAFF.

The chain combines TRBV5-4 with TRBJ2-7; TRBD1 matches at 7 bases. The CDR3 has 15 amino acids. V dropped 3 bases and J dropped 3; count of bases not matched to a gene: 9. In germline, CDR1 is SGHNT, CDR2 YYREEE (reference sequence). The CDR3, as DNA: TGTGCCAGCAGCTCCCTCCGGGACAGCCTCTACGAGCAGTACTTC. It yields the protein CASSSLRDSLYEQYF. Using reference TRBV5-4 and TRBJ2-7 for the parts outside the CDR3, the full variable domain is ETGVTQSPTHLIKTRGQQVTLRCSSQSGHNTVSWYQQALGQGPQFIFQYYREEENGRGNFPPRFSGLQFPNYSSELNVNALELDDSALYLCASSSLRDSLYEQYFGPGTRLTVT.

This chain uses TRBV5-1 with TRBJ1-1, with TRBD1 identical over 7 bases. CDR3 length equals 14 residues. Per germline, CDR1 SGHRS and CDR2 YFSETQ. V was pared by 4 bases and J by 7 bases, with 10 bases of the junction left unmatched. The CDR3 loop is CASSPRTGGDEAFF. DNA for the CDR3: TGCGCCAGCAGCCCCAGGACAGGAGGGGATGAAGCTTTCTTT.

This clonotype was found many times. V is TRBV9 and J is TRBJ1-1; D gene unclear. Germline CDR1 SGDLS, CDR2 YYNGEE. Trimming removed 0 bases at V and 0 bases at J, with 9 bases between. This CDR3 comprises 15 residues. DNA of the CDR3: TGTGCCAGCAGCGTAGTTGACGGGTTGAACACTGAAGCTTTCTTT. Amino acids: CASSVVDGLNTEAFF.

This clonotype was recorded a few times. V is TRBV5-1 and J is TRBJ2-7; D tentatively reads TRBD1 or TRBD2 (5 bases each). V was trimmed by 0 bases and J by 1 base, leaving 14 bases between them. Germline CDR1 reads SGHRS; CDR2 reads YFSETQ. This CDR3 comprises 16 residues. CDR3 amino acids: CASSLAIRGVSYEQYF. Here the CDR3 DNA reads TGCGCCAGCAGCTTGGCCATAAGAGGGGTGTCCTACGAGCAGTACTTC.

This clonotype has a single count. A much larger clone lies a single base off, so this may be a read error. The chain has TRBV7-9 and TRBJ2-7; weak D call: TRBD1 (6 bases). Germline assignment: CDR1 SEHNR and CDR2 FQNEAQ (reference sequence). The CDR3 runs 15 residues. Trimming cost V 2 bases and J 1 base, with 12 bases left between them. CDR3 sequence (DNA): TGTGCCAGCAGCTTACAAAGAGGACAGTCCTACGAGCAGTACTTC. Protein sequence: CASSLQRGQSYEQYF.

The rearrangement links TRBV7-9 to TRBJ2-7; possibly TRBD2 for D (6 bases). With 6 bases removed from V and 2 bases from J, the gap between germline ends came to 11 bases. Germline CDR1 and CDR2: SEHNR and FQNEAQ (reference sequence). The CDR3 covers 13 residues. The CDR3 region is CASRTGGTYEQYF. The CDR3 nucleotides read TGTGCCAGCAGAACCGGAGGGACCTACGAGCAGTACTTC.

This clonotype was seen more than once but under ten times. V gene TRBV5-4 combines with J gene TRBJ2-7; D is ambiguous. V was cut by 3 bases and J by 4 bases, with 11 bases left in between. Germline V gene lookup returns CDR1 SGHNT and CDR2 YYREEE (reference sequence). There are 13 residues in the CDR3. The CDR3 spells CASSWGSDYEQYF. CDR3 nucleotides: TGTGCCAGCAGCTGGGGTTCGGATTACGAGCAGTACTTC.

At least ten counts were recorded for this clonotype. The chain is built from TRBV28 and TRBJ2-6, with D hard to call. Germline values: CDR1 MDHEN, CDR2 SYDVKM. Trimming cost V 6 bases and J 3 bases, with 6 bases left between them. The CDR3 sequence is 13 residues long. CDR3 coding DNA: TGTGCCAGCAGCTCCGGTGGGGCCAACGTCCTGACTTTC. Amino acid sequence: CASSSGGANVLTF.

This clonotype appeared many times. V usage is TRBV30 and J usage is TRBJ1-2, with D perhaps TRBD1 (5 bases). Germline V gene sequence: CDR1 GTSNPN, CDR2 SVGIG (reference sequence). V lost 2 bases to trimming and J lost 3 bases, with 13 bases between them. The length of the CDR3 is 14 residues. CDR3 loop: CAWSMDGGDYGYTF. As DNA, the CDR3 is TGTGCCTGGAGTATGGACGGAGGGGACTATGGCTACACCTTC.

The chain links TRBV7-9 to TRBJ2-1, with TRBD2 identical over 10 bases. V was clipped by 4 bases and J by 9 bases; unmatched bases: 12. Germline V gives CDR1 SEHNR, CDR2 FQNEAQ (reference sequence). This CDR3 has 16 residues. DNA of the CDR3: TGTGCCAGCAGCTCTTCGGGTAGCGGGAGGAGGGCTGAGCAGTTCTTC. The encoded protein is CASSSSGSGRRAEQFF.

This clonotype was counted a few times. The chain's CDR3 is CSARPKRERSYEQYF. The CDR3 DNA reads TGCAGTGCTAGACCTAAGCGGGAGCGCTCCTACGAGCAGTACTTC. The chain has TRBV20-1 and TRBJ2-7, with 8 bases aligning to TRBD2. CDR1 is DFQATT, CDR2 SNEGSKA, per germline (reference sequence). V lost 2 bases to trimming and J lost 0 bases; unmatched junction nucleotides: 6. This CDR3 contains 15 residues.

The table lists this clonotype with many counts. The chain has TRBV28 and TRBJ2-7, with D unresolved. With 3 bases removed from V and 0 bases from J, the gap between germline ends came to 9 bases. Germline loops: CDR1 MDHEN, CDR2 SYDVKM. The length of the CDR3 is 14 residues. The CDR3 DNA follows: TGTGCCAGCAGTTTCTTGGGCGCCTCCTACGAGCAGTACTTC. Protein sequence: CASSFLGASYEQYF.

The chain recombines TRBV5-6 with TRBJ2-7, with 8 bases that match TRBD2. In germline, CDR1 is SGHDT, CDR2 YYEEEE. The V segment lost 0 bases and the J segment 5 bases; nucleotides outside the gene matches: 4. The CDR3 runs to 14 residues. This CDR3 is CASSLGTSLHEQYF. CDR3 sequence (DNA): TGTGCCAGCAGCTTGGGGACTAGCTTACACGAGCAGTACTTC. The complete variable domain, with remaining parts taken from reference TRBV5-6 and TRBJ2-7, reads DAGVTQSPTHLIKTRGQQVTLRCSPKSGHDTVSWYQQALGQGPQFIFQYYEEEERQRGNFPDRFSGHQFPNYSSELNVNALLLGDSALYLCASSLGTSLHEQYFGPGTRLTVT.